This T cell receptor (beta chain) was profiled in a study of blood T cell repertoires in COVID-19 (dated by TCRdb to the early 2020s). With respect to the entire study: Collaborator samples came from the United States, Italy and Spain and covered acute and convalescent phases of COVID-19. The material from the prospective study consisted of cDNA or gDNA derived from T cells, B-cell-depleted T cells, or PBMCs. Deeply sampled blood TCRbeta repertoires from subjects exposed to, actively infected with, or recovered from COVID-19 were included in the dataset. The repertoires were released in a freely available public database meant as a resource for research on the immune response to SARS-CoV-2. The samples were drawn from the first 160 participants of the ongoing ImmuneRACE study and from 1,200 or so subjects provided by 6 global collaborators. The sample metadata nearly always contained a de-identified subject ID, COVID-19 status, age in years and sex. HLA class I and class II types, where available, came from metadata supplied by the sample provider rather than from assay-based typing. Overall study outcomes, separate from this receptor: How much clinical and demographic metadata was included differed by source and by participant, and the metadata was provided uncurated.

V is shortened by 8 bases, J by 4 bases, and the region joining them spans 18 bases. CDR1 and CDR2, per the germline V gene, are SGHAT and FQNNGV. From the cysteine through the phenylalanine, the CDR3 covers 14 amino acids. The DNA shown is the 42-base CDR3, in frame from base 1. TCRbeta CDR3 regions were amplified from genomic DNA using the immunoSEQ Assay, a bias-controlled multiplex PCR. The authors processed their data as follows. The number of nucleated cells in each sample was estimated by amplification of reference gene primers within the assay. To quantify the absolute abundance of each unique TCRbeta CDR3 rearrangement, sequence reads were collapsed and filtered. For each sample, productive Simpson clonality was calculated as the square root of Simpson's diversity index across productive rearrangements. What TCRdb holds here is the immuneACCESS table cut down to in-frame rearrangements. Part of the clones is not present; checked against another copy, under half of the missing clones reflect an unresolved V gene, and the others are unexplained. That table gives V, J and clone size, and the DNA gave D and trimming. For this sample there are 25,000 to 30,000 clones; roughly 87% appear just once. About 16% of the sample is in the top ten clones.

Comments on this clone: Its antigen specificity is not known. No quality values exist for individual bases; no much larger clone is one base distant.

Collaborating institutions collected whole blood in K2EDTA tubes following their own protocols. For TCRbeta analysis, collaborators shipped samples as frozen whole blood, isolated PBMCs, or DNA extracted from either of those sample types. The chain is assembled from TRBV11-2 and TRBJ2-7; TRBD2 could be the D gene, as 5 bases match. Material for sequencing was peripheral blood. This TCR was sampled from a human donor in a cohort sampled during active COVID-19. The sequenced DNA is TGTGCCAGCGTCGGGATAGGCACCAGTTACGAGCAGTACTTC. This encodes CASVGIGTSYEQYF.